Below, 21 T cell receptor beta chains from the same sample are listed, as sequenced in a study of T cell responses to AZD1222 COVID-19 vaccine. Profiling relied on immunoSEQ multiplex PCR, and the TCRdb table lists in-frame clones only, not all of them. The table includes about 160,000 clones, 88% detected once. The sequenced sample was peripheral blood, obtained 28 days after the second AZD1222 dose. These receptors all stem from an adult who received the AZD1222 COVID-19 vaccine.

The chain carries TRBV19 and TRBJ2-4, with D perhaps TRBD1 (6 bases). Trimming cost V 6 bases and J 9 bases, with 15 bases left between them. Germline V gene lookup returns CDR1 LNHDA and CDR2 SQIVND (reference sequence). The CDR3 has 13 residues. The CDR3 loop reads CASSKTGLAIQYF. In DNA form, the CDR3 reads TGTGCCAGTAGCAAAACAGGGTTGGCCATTCAGTACTTC. Full variable domain (rest looked up from reference TRBV19 and TRBJ2-4): DGGITQSPKYLFRKEGQNVTLSCEQNLNHDAMYWYRQDPGQGLRLIYYSQIVNDFQKGDIAEGYSVSREKKESFPLTVTSAQKNPTAFYLCASSKTGLAIQYFGAGTRLSVL.

V is TRBV30 and J is TRBJ1-2; perhaps TRBD1 as D (6 bases). The CDR3 spans 16 residues. Germline values: CDR1 GTSNPN, CDR2 SVGIG (reference sequence). V was shortened by 2 bases and J by 0 bases, with 16 bases between the two germline ends. The CDR3: CAWSPYTGSANYGYTF. The CDR3 nucleotides read TGTGCCTGGAGTCCGTATACAGGGTCAGCTAACTATGGCTACACCTTC.

The chain uses TRBV14 and TRBJ1-1; D is ambiguous. The CDR3 extends over 13 amino acids. From germline, CDR1 is SGHDN and CDR2 FVKESK. V lost 2 bases, J lost 5 bases, and 9 bases lay in between. The CDR3, as DNA: TGTGCCAGCAGCCAAATTGATGGAACTGAAGCTTTCTTT. Residues: CASSQIDGTEAFF. Complete variable domain (other parts from reference TRBV14 and TRBJ1-1): EAGVTQFPSHSVIEKGQTVTLRCDPISGHDNLYWYRRVMGKEIKFLLHFVKESKQDESGMPNNRFLAERTGGTYSTLKVQPAELEDSGVYFCASSQIDGTEAFFGQGTRLTVV.

This clone was detected once. At the DNA level, this CDR3 is encoded by other sequences in the same sample as well. DNA of the CDR3: TGCGCCAGCAGCCCGGACACCTCTGGAAACACCATATATTTT. This encodes CASSPDTSGNTIYF. This sequence joins TRBV5-1 and TRBJ1-3; D is possibly TRBD1 (5 bases). This CDR3 has 14 amino acids. Looked up from germline, CDR1 is SGHRS and CDR2 is YFSETQ. Trimming left V 4 bases short and J 0 bases short, with 8 bases between.

The chain uses TRBV20-1 and TRBJ2-1, with D perhaps TRBD1 or TRBD2 (6 bases each). The germline CDR1 and CDR2 sequences are DFQATT and SNEGSKA (reference sequence). V lost 3 bases and J 0 bases, leaving 12 bases between the germline ends. There are 15 residues in the CDR3. The CDR3 reads CSASIGGSSYNEQFF. The CDR3 DNA reads as TGCAGTGCTAGTATAGGGGGGTCCTCCTACAATGAGCAGTTCTTC.

The chain is built from TRBV3-1 (or the pseudogene TRBV3-2) and TRBJ2-5; no reliable D call. The length of the CDR3 is 13 residues. Germline V gene sequence: CDR1 LGHDT, CDR2 YNNKEL (reference sequence). Between the trimmed V and J ends, which lost 3 bases and 1 base, there was a span of 6 bases. This CDR3 is CASSQLVQETQYF. The CDR3 nucleotides read TGTGCCAGCAGCCAGCTCGTCCAAGAGACCCAGTACTTC.

The chain combines TRBV6-6 with TRBJ1-2; TRBD1 might be the D (5 bases). Germline lookup yields CDR1 MNHNY and CDR2 SVGAGI (reference sequence). Trimming left V 2 bases short and J 3 bases short, with 13 bases between. This CDR3 region has 15 residues. The CDR3 coding sequence is TGTGCCAGCAGTTACATCCAGGGAGGGGACTATGGCTACACCTTC. As protein: CASSYIQGGDYGYTF.

In DNA form, the CDR3 reads TGTGCCAGCAGCCCCAGCTTAGATACGCAGTATTTT. This encodes CASSPSLDTQYF. This chain joins TRBV3-1 (or the pseudogene TRBV3-2) and TRBJ2-3, with D unclear. V lost 4 bases and J 5 bases, leaving 7 bases between the germline ends. Germline V gives CDR1 LGHDT, CDR2 YNNKEL (reference sequence). The CDR3 loop spans 12 amino acids.

The chain is built from TRBV6-1 and TRBJ1-2; the match to TRBD1 covers 9 bases. This CDR3 has 14 amino acids. The trim removed 5 bases at V and 4 bases at J, leaving 5 bases unmatched. Germline loops: CDR1 MNHNS, CDR2 SASEGT. CDR3 sequence: CASSSRDRVYGYTF. The DNA for the CDR3 is TGTGCCAGCAGTTCCCGGGACAGGGTCTATGGCTACACCTTC.

The rearrangement links TRBV7-2 to TRBJ2-2, with 9 nucleotides matching TRBD1. Germline V CDR1 and CDR2: SGHTA, FQGNSA. The V gene end was trimmed by 3 bases and the J gene end by 4 bases; junction bases not matched to a gene: 6. The CDR3 length is 16 residues. CDR3 residues: CASSLYRGPVTGELFF. In DNA, the CDR3 is TGTGCCAGCAGCTTGTACAGGGGGCCGGTCACCGGGGAGCTGTTTTTT.

The V call is TRBV18, the J call TRBJ1-4; no definite D call. Germline V CDR1 and CDR2: KGHSH, LQKENI. Trimming shortened V by 2 bases and J by 7 bases, and 5 bases separated the two germline ends. The CDR3 runs to 12 residues. The CDR3 DNA is TGTGCCAGCTCACCAGGATTTGAAAAACTGTTTTTT. This codes for CASSPGFEKLFF.

V and J are TRBV30 and TRBJ1-6; D ambiguous. Germline CDR1 GTSNPN, CDR2 SVGIG (reference sequence). This CDR3 has 14 residues. V gave up 0 bases and J gave up 14 bases, with 17 bases separating them. For the CDR3, the DNA is TGTGCCTGGAGTGTTTTGGGCGGATCTAGGACCCTCCACTTT. It encodes CAWSVLGGSRTLHF.

V usage is TRBV7-2 and J usage is TRBJ1-3; no definite D call. Trimming cost V 5 bases and J 0 bases, with 5 bases left between them. This CDR3 has 13 amino acids. Germline V CDR1 and CDR2: SGHTA, FQGNSA. In nucleotides, the CDR3 is TGTGCCAGCAGCCCACCCTCTGGAAACACCATATATTTT. Translation: CASSPPSGNTIYF. The complete variable domain, with remaining parts taken from reference TRBV7-2 and TRBJ1-3, reads GAGVSQSPSNKVTEKGKDVELRCDPISGHTALYWYRQSLGQGLEFLIYFQGNSAPDKSGLPSDRFSAERTGGSVSTLTIQRTQQEDSAVYLCASSPPSGNTIYFGEGSWLTVV.

A single count supports this clone. The chain carries TRBV2 and TRBJ2-7, with D possibly being TRBD2 (6 bases). CDR1 and CDR2 from the germline V gene are SNHLY and FYNNEI. The CDR3 has 13 amino acids. Trimming removed 9 bases at V and 1 base at J, with 13 bases between. The CDR3 coding sequence is TGTGCCAGGGAGGGCAGTAGGTCCTACGAGCAGTACTTC. The encoded protein is CAREGSRSYEQYF.

This chain connects TRBV4-1 to TRBJ2-4; 8 bases are a match to TRBD1. The V gene's germline CDR1 is MGHRA and CDR2 YSYEKL. With 3 bases clipped from V and 7 bases from J, the junction kept 5 bases outside the gene matches. This CDR3 has 14 residues. The CDR3 sequence is CASSHPRDRNIQYF. In nucleotides, the CDR3 is TGCGCCAGCAGCCACCCTCGGGACAGGAACATTCAGTACTTC.

V and J are TRBV11-2 and TRBJ1-1; 7 bases are shared with TRBD1. Germline V gene sequence: CDR1 SGHAT, CDR2 FQNNGV. Trimming at V came to 6 bases and at J to 10 bases, leaving 8 bases not matched to a gene. The CDR3 loop spans 12 amino acids. The CDR3 DNA follows: TGTGCCAGCAGTCCCGGCGCAGGGGGAGCTTTCTTT. Amino acids: CASSPGAGGAFF.

The CDR3 DNA reads as TGTGCCAGCACCGGGGACAGGGGGTATGGCTACACCTTC. Protein product: CASTGDRGYGYTF. V gene TRBV2 combines with J gene TRBJ1-2; 11 bases are a match to TRBD1. V was pared by 7 bases and J by 5 bases, with 3 bases of the junction left unmatched. CDR1 and CDR2 (germline): SNHLY, FYNNEI. The CDR3 is 13 residues long.

This CDR3 is CASSYLKDRGWGNQPQHF. As DNA, the CDR3 is TGTGCCAGCAGTTACCTCAAGGACAGGGGTTGGGGAAATCAGCCCCAGCATTTT. The gene calls are TRBV6-2 or TRBV6-3 and TRBJ1-5; 9 nucleotides line up with TRBD1. V was clipped by 2 bases and J by 4 bases; unmatched bases: 12. This CDR3 comprises 18 residues. Per the germline V gene, CDR1 is MNHEY and CDR2 is SVGEGT.

The V call is TRBV6-1, the J call TRBJ1-1, with TRBD1 as a possible D gene (5 bases). The CDR3 is 14 residues long. Germline CDR1 MNHNS, CDR2 SASEGT. Trimming shortened V by 2 bases and J by 12 bases, and 19 bases separated the two germline ends. The CDR3 DNA is TGTGCCAGCAGTGAATTCACAGGCCCCCGTTTGACTTTCTTT. It is translated as CASSEFTGPRLTFF.

The chain employs TRBV5-1 and TRBJ1-1; a possible D gene is TRBD1 (5 bases). The CDR3 sequence is 15 residues long. CDR1 and CDR2 from the germline V gene are SGHRS and YFSETQ. V gave up 0 bases and J gave up 4 bases, with 13 bases separating them. The CDR3 here is CASSLDTAGSTEAFF. In DNA form, the CDR3 reads TGCGCCAGCAGCTTGGATACCGCAGGGAGCACTGAAGCTTTCTTT.

The genes are TRBV7-9 and TRBJ2-7; D unresolved. Per the germline V gene, CDR1 is SEHNR and CDR2 is FQNEAQ (reference sequence). The V end lost 3 bases, the J end lost 3 bases, and 9 bases lay between the germline ends. CDR3 size: 13 residues. The CDR3 loop reads CASSFSEYYEQYF. CDR3 in DNA: TGTGCCAGCAGCTTTTCGGAATACTACGAGCAGTACTTC.